This TCR beta chain was identified in a study of blood T cell repertoires in COVID-19. Profiled with immunoSEQ multiplex PCR; TCRdb holds only in-frame clones, not every one. The sample shows 100,000 to 150,000 clones, roughly 84% of them seen only once. The CDR3 covers 13 residues. V was cut by 5 bases and J by 15 bases, with 19 bases left in between. Germline loops: CDR1 WSHSY, CDR2 SAAADI. The V call is TRBV10-2, the J call TRBJ1-4; tentative D call: TRBD1 (5 bases). The TCR comes from an elderly woman with acute or convalescent COVID-19. Sequencing used peripheral blood. The DNA for the CDR3 is TGCGCCAGCAGTAACCAGGGTTGGGGGGTCTTGTTTTTT. Protein: CASSNQGWGVLFF.